The rows below give T cell receptor beta chains drawn from one sample of a study of identifying expanded T cells in peripheral blood. Profiling relied on immunoSEQ multiplex PCR, and the TCRdb table lists in-frame clones only, not all of them. Among roughly 61,000 clones listed, approximately 90% were seen once. Sequenced sample: blood. The receptor source for this set is a person between 18 and 69 years old in good health. The CDR3 runs from the conserved cysteine through the conserved F or W. A D gene is named only where the DNA matches it firmly. The size field is filled for only some rows; it gives once, few, many or a size class.

j_gene,v_gene,abundance,d_gene,CDR3nt,CDR3aa
TRBJ1-4,TRBV21-1,NA,NA,TGTGCCAGCAGCACCGACACGCCAGAAAAACTGTTTTTT,CASSTDTPEKLFF
TRBJ2-3,TRBV4-3,NA,NA,TGCGCCAGCAGCCAGAGGGCCTACCGGGAAGGGACAGATACGCAGTATTTT,CASSQRAYREGTDTQYF
TRBJ1-1,TRBV13,NA,NA,TGTGCCAGCAGCTTAGCGGCAGGGATTACGGCTGAAGCTTTCTTT,CASSLAAGITAEAFF
TRBJ2-7,TRBV5-1,NA,TRBD2,TGCGCCAGCAGCTTGGCTGCTAGCGGGAGGAACGAGCAGTACTTC,CASSLAASGRNEQYF
TRBJ2-7,TRBV5-6,NA,TRBD1,TGTGCCAGCAGCTTGGTTTTCGGACAGGGAAGGCACGAGCAGTACTTC,CASSLVFGQGRHEQYF
TRBJ1-4,TRBV10-3,NA,NA,TGTGCCATCAGTGACAGAGAGAATGAAAAACTGTTTTTT,CAISDRENEKLFF
TRBJ1-5,TRBV28,few,TRBD1,TGTGCCAGCAGCCTTCAACAGGGGAATCAGCCCCAGCATTTT,CASSLQQGNQPQHF
TRBJ1-1,TRBV5-1,NA,TRBD1,TGCGCCAGCAGCCCAGGGAAAGGGGACAGGGGGCGAGGAGACACTGAAGCTTTCTTT,CASSPGKGDRGRGDTEAFF
TRBJ1-2,TRBV27,NA,TRBD1,TGTGCCAGCAGTTCACAGGGGAATGGCTACACCTTC,CASSSQGNGYTF
TRBJ2-1,TRBV27,NA,NA,TGTGCCAGCAGTTTGGTTAGAGACTTTCGAAACAATGAGCAGTTCTTC,CASSLVRDFRNNEQFF
TRBJ1-1,TRBV5-6,NA,NA,TGTGCCAGCAGCTTGGGCCACCTCTGGCTGGGGAACACTGAAGCTTTCTTT,CASSLGHLWLGNTEAFF
TRBJ1-1,TRBV21-1,few,NA,TGTGCCAGCAGCTCGGTGCTCGGGGGCACTGAAGCTTTCTTT,CASSSVLGGTEAFF
TRBJ1-1,TRBV19,NA,TRBD1,TGTGCCAGTAGCCGTCCCGGGACAGGGATCACTGAAGCTTTCTTT,CASSRPGTGITEAFF
TRBJ2-3,TRBV4-1,NA,TRBD2,TGCGCCAGCAGCCAGAAGGGAGCGGGAACAGATACGCAGTATTTT,CASSQKGAGTDTQYF
TRBJ2-3,TRBV4-1,NA,NA,TGCGCCAGCAGCCCACGACGGGGCTCGACATGGGATACGCAGTATTTT,CASSPRRGSTWDTQYF
TRBJ1-1,TRBV28,NA,NA,TGTGCCAGCAGTTTCGCCGGGGCGGCTTTCTTT,CASSFAGAAFF
TRBJ1-2,TRBV7-9,NA,NA,TGTGCCAGCAGCTCCCGACAGAGTTATGGCTACACCTTC,CASSSRQSYGYTF
TRBJ2-2,TRBV5-1,NA,NA,TGCGCCAGCAGCCCCAAAATCGGGACCGCGAACACCGGGGAGCTGTTTTTT,CASSPKIGTANTGELFF
TRBJ2-3,TRBV12-5,NA,NA,TGTGCTAGTGGCCCAATGTCCAGAAGCACAGATACGCAGTATTTT,CASGPMSRSTDTQYF
TRBJ2-3,TRBV2,few,TRBD2,TGTGCCAGCAGTGATAGTCGACTAGCGGGGATCACAGATACGCAGTATTTT,CASSDSRLAGITDTQYF
TRBJ2-3,TRBV5-1,NA,NA,TGCGCCAGCAGCTTGGTTACTCAGATCACAGATACGCAGTATTTT,CASSLVTQITDTQYF
TRBJ2-7,TRBV28,NA,NA,TGTGCCAGCAGTTTCCCGGGCCAAGCCTACGAGCAGTACTTC,CASSFPGQAYEQYF
TRBJ2-3,TRBV2,NA,NA,TGTGCCAGCACAATCACAGATACGCAGTATTTT,CASTITDTQYF
TRBJ2-5,TRBV21-1,NA,NA,TGTGCCAGCAGCAAAGCCCAAGAGACCCAGTACTTC,CASSKAQETQYF
TRBJ2-7,TRBV7-3,NA,NA,TGTGCCAGCAGCTCCCCCGTGACTGGCCCTCTGTGCGAGCAGTACTTC,CASSSPVTGPLCEQYF
TRBJ2-5,TRBV11-2,NA,NA,TGTGCCAGCAGCTTAGATCTAGGGCGAGAGACCCAGTACTTC,CASSLDLGRETQYF
TRBJ1-1,TRBV5-4,NA,NA,TGTGCCAGCAGCTTGAGAGGGGACACTGAAGCTTTCTTT,CASSLRGDTEAFF
TRBJ2-1,TRBV2,NA,TRBD2,TGTGCCAGCAGGAAACTAGCGGCCCAAGGTGAGCAGTTCTTC,CASRKLAAQGEQFF
TRBJ2-3,TRBV10-2,NA,TRBD2,TGCGCCAGCAGCCTGACTAGCGGGGTAGATACGCAGTATTTT,CASSLTSGVDTQYF
TRBJ1-4,TRBV5-4,NA,NA,TGTGCCAGCAGCTTGGAGGGCGCGAGAACTAATGAAAAACTGTTTTTT,CASSLEGARTNEKLFF
TRBJ1-4,TRBV28,NA,NA,TGTGCCAGCAGCGCCATGTGGTTACAGGCAACTAATGAAAAACTGTTTTTT,CASSAMWLQATNEKLFF
TRBJ2-7,TRBV28,NA,NA,TGTGCCAGCAGTTTACGGGGCCCGGGAGTAAGGTCCTACGAGCAGTACTTC,CASSLRGPGVRSYEQYF
TRBJ2-7,TRBV21-1,NA,NA,TGTGCCAGCAGCAAAAAACAAAGGACAGCGCGATACGAGCAGTACTTC,CASSKKQRTARYEQYF
TRBJ2-7,TRBV19,NA,TRBD1,TGTGCCAGTAGTACGTACAGGGGTTCAGCCGAGCAGTACTTC,CASSTYRGSAEQYF
TRBJ2-2,TRBV5-1,NA,NA,TGCGCCAGCAGCTTGTCCATAACCACCGGGGAGCTGTTTTTT,CASSLSITTGELFF
TRBJ1-1,TRBV10-3,once,NA,TGTGCCATCAGTGATCGGCGTAACACTGAAGCTTTCTTT,CAISDRRNTEAFF
TRBJ2-3,TRBV6-4,NA,TRBD2,TGTGCCAGCAGTGGACTAGCGGGAGCAGATACGCAGTATTTT,CASSGLAGADTQYF
TRBJ1-1,TRBV28,NA,TRBD1,TGTGCCAGCAGATTGCCCGGACAGGGGGCGAAGCTAACTGAAGCTTTCTTT,CASRLPGQGAKLTEAFF
TRBJ1-2,TRBV29-1,NA,NA,TGCAGCGTTGAAGATTATGGGGCAGGGAATGGCTACACCTTC,CSVEDYGAGNGYTF
TRBJ2-2,TRBV29-1,NA,TRBD1,TGCAGCGTTCGACAGGGGGGAGCCGGGGAGCTGTTTTTT,CSVRQGGAGELFF
TRBJ2-1,TRBV14,NA,TRBD2,TGTGCCAGCAGCTTTGGACTAGCAGATTACAATGAGCAGTTCTTC,CASSFGLADYNEQFF
TRBJ2-4,TRBV6-6,NA,NA,TGTGCCAGCAGGCCCACAGGGATAAACATTCAGTACTTC,CASRPTGINIQYF